This T cell receptor (beta chain) emerged from a study of cytomegalovirus exposure and HLA in healthy donors. Points from the study as a whole: Excluded were some V segments that proved indistinguishable, including TRBV6-2 and TRBV6-3. An analysis done earlier found most TCR beta V segments productive about 90% or about 30% of the time. The HLA-A and HLA-B alleles of most subjects were reportedly predicted accurately from TCR beta sequences.

A note on this clone: The antigen is unknown.

V was trimmed by 6 bases and J by 1 base, leaving 15 bases between them. Germline loops: CDR1 SNHLY, CDR2 FYNNEI. The CDR3 length is 15 residues. Use of 60 Vbeta and 13 Jbeta primers characterized the PCR. Clones were sequenced by immunoSEQ multiplex PCR, and TCRdb holds only the in-frame ones, with some missing. The sample has about 200,000 clones, approximately 80% seen once; the top ten hold about 3%. This sequence was found in a man under 40 in good health and CMV-seronegative. What was sequenced was PBMCs. The rearrangement joins TRBV2 to TRBJ1-1; D gene ambiguous. The CDR3 sequence is CASSPTVGRNTEAFF. In DNA, the CDR3 is TGTGCCAGCAGCCCGACGGTGGGGAGGAACACTGAAGCTTTCTTT.